The clone carrying this TCR beta chain was found a few times. These data originate in a study of blood T cell repertoires in COVID-19. Turning to the study itself: COVID-19 samples collected from the United States, Italy and Spain covered acute and convalescent phases. PBMCs, B-cell-depleted T cells, or T cells were the source of the cDNA or gDNA that made up the material.

Trimming left V 4 bases short and J 10 bases short, with 16 bases between. This CDR3 is 13 amino acids long. In germline, CDR1 is SGHDN, CDR2 FVKESK. Authors' data handling: Estimates of nucleated cell counts were drawn from the amplification of reference gene primers. TCRdb keeps only in-frame clones here, not all; method: immunoSEQ multiplex PCR. That table furnishes V, J and clone size, whereas the DNA furnished D and trimming. The sample holds 150,000 to 250,000 clones, 70% to 85% seen once. The sequencing sample was made of peripheral blood. This TCR was sampled from a human donor with acute or convalescent COVID-19. The donor label of this sample is uncertain. The rearrangement uses TRBV14 and TRBJ1-1; D unclear. As DNA, the CDR3 is TGTGCCAGCAGCCTGAGCAGCGGGTTGGGAGCTTTCTTT. Amino acids: CASSLSSGLGAFF.